The T cell receptor (beta chain) under discussion was sequenced for a study of cytomegalovirus exposure and HLA in healthy donors. The PCR was carried out with 60 Vbeta primers and 13 Jbeta primers. Assay: immunoSEQ multiplex PCR; the TCRdb copy retains only in-frame clones and omits some. Seen here are 310,000 or so clones, 70% to 90% observed once, and the top ten hold 2% to 3%. The germline gives CDR1 SEHNR, CDR2 FQNEAQ (reference sequence). The CDR3 spans 15 residues. The V segment lost 1 base and the J segment 5 bases; nucleotides outside the gene matches: 5. The sequencing input was PBMCs. This receptor was identified in a woman between 18 and 29 years old in good health and CMV-seronegative. The V and J genes are TRBV7-9 and TRBJ2-5; 9 nucleotides align to TRBD1. CDR3 sequence: CASSLGQGEGETQYF. CDR3 DNA: TGTGCCAGCAGCTTAGGACAGGGGGAGGGTGAGACCCAGTACTTC.